These T cell receptor beta chains were read from a single sample in a study of early T cells in non-severe SARS-CoV-2 infection. TCRdb processed the 5' RACE reads anew with MiXCR; each CDR3 protein has one entry. The sample carries fewer than 75,000 distinct CDR3 sequences, around 19% recorded once. The sequenced sample was whole blood, obtained at baseline. Receptors originate from an adult who was a healthcare worker with PCR-confirmed SARS-CoV-2 infection or an uninfected control (not recorded which). The CDR3 runs from the conserved cysteine through the conserved F or W. A D gene is named only where the DNA matches it firmly. Expanded clones are given a class, and other clones once, few, many or no size at all.

len: 15
abundance: few
v_gene: TRBV6-5
j_gene: TRBJ2-5
d_gene: TRBD2
CDR3nt: TGTGCCAGCAGCCCGACTAGCGGGAGCGGGGAGACCCAGTACTTC
CDR3aa: CASSPTSGSGETQYF

len: 14
abundance: .
v_gene: TRBV5-1
j_gene: TRBJ1-1
d_gene: TRBD1
CDR3nt: TGCGCCAGCAGCCTAGGACAGGGTCGCCCTGAAGCTTTCTTT
CDR3aa: CASSLGQGRPEAFF

len: 18
abundance: .
v_gene: TRBV5-6
j_gene: TRBJ2-6
d_gene: .
CDR3nt: TGTGCCAGCAGCCCATCCGCGGCAGGGGCGCGCGGGGCCAACGTCCTGACTTTC
CDR3aa: CASSPSAAGARGANVLTF

len: 12
abundance: few
v_gene: TRBV29-1
j_gene: TRBJ2-5
d_gene: .
CDR3nt: TGCAGCGTTGTGGAGGTACAAGAGACCCAGTACTTC
CDR3aa: CSVVEVQETQYF

len: 14
abundance: .
v_gene: TRBV11-2
j_gene: TRBJ2-7
d_gene: TRBD2
CDR3nt: TGTGCCAGCAGCCCAGGGACTAGCGCATACGAGCAGTACTTC
CDR3aa: CASSPGTSAYEQYF

len: 15
abundance: .
v_gene: TRBV7-9
j_gene: TRBJ1-1
d_gene: .
CDR3nt: TGTGCCAGCAGCTTTACAAGGAACCTGAACACTGAAGCTTTCTTT
CDR3aa: CASSFTRNLNTEAFF

len: 20
abundance: .
v_gene: TRBV4-2
j_gene: TRBJ2-7
d_gene: TRBD2
CDR3nt: TGTGCCAGCAGCCAAGATCCCCCTTCTCATGGTGCCGGGAGGGTTTACGAGCAGTACTTC
CDR3aa: CASSQDPPSHGAGRVYEQYF

len: 11
abundance: few
v_gene: TRBV19
j_gene: TRBJ1-2
d_gene: .
CDR3nt: TGTGCCTCCTGGAATGGTGGTGGCTACACCTTC
CDR3aa: CASWNGGGYTF

len: 13
abundance: few
v_gene: TRBV4-2
j_gene: TRBJ1-2
d_gene: .
CDR3nt: TGTGCCAGCAGCCAGGGCAATTCCTATGGCTACACCTTC
CDR3aa: CASSQGNSYGYTF

len: 15
abundance: .
v_gene: TRBV6-1
j_gene: TRBJ2-3
d_gene: TRBD2
CDR3nt: TGTGCCAGCAACCCAACGGGGGGGCTTGGAGATACGCAGTATTTT
CDR3aa: CASNPTGGLGDTQYF

len: 18
abundance: .
v_gene: TRBV7-2
j_gene: TRBJ1-3
d_gene: TRBD1
CDR3nt: TGTGCCAGCAGCCATATGACCGGGACAGGGGTGACTGGAAACACCATATATTTT
CDR3aa: CASSHMTGTGVTGNTIYF

len: 13
abundance: few
v_gene: TRBV5-6
j_gene: TRBJ2-7
d_gene: .
CDR3nt: TGTGCCAGCGGGACAAGCGATTCCTACGAGCAGTACTTC
CDR3aa: CASGTSDSYEQYF

len: 12
abundance: .
v_gene: TRBV29-1
j_gene: TRBJ2-1
d_gene: TRBD2
CDR3nt: TGCAGCACCAGTAAGCGGGGAGATGAGCAGTTCTTC
CDR3aa: CSTSKRGDEQFF

len: 14
abundance: few
v_gene: TRBV6-1
j_gene: TRBJ2-6
d_gene: .
CDR3nt: TGTGCCAGCAGGAGAAATGATGGGGCCAACGTCCTGACTTTC
CDR3aa: CASRRNDGANVLTF

len: 14
abundance: .
v_gene: TRBV14
j_gene: TRBJ2-5
d_gene: .
CDR3nt: TGTGCCAGCAGCCACGGTGGTGAGAGCGAGACCCAGTACTTC
CDR3aa: CASSHGGESETQYF

len: 14
abundance: .
v_gene: TRBV6-2/TRBV6-3
j_gene: TRBJ1-2
d_gene: .
CDR3nt: TGTGCCAGCAGTTCACAGGCCGGGAACTATGGCTACACCTTC
CDR3aa: CASSSQAGNYGYTF

len: 13
abundance: .
v_gene: TRBV3-1
j_gene: TRBJ2-2
d_gene: .
CDR3nt: TGTGCCAGCCAGGCAGCGAACACCGGGGAGCTGTTTTTT
CDR3aa: CASQAANTGELFF

len: 15
abundance: few
v_gene: TRBV28
j_gene: TRBJ2-7
d_gene: TRBD1
CDR3nt: TGTGCCAGCAGTCCGAGCGGGACAGGGGGTGTCAAGCAGTACTTC
CDR3aa: CASSPSGTGGVKQYF

len: 15
abundance: few
v_gene: TRBV7-2
j_gene: TRBJ2-1
d_gene: TRBD1
CDR3nt: TGTGCCAGCAGCTCCGGAGGACAGGGGGCAAATGAGCAGTTCTTC
CDR3aa: CASSSGGQGANEQFF

len: 13
abundance: many
v_gene: TRBV27
j_gene: TRBJ1-2
d_gene: .
CDR3nt: TGTGCCAGCGCGGACAGACCTCTCTATGGCTACACCTTC
CDR3aa: CASADRPLYGYTF

len: 17
abundance: few
v_gene: TRBV7-8
j_gene: TRBJ2-7
d_gene: .
CDR3nt: TGTGCCAGCAGCTTACCGCGAAGACAGGTTAGCTCCTACGAGCAGTACTTC
CDR3aa: CASSLPRRQVSSYEQYF

len: 14
abundance: .
v_gene: TRBV5-6
j_gene: TRBJ2-7
d_gene: .
CDR3nt: TGTGCCAGCAGCTTGGGACAGTCCTCCTACGAGCAGTACTTC
CDR3aa: CASSLGQSSYEQYF

len: 15
abundance: many
v_gene: TRBV6-5
j_gene: TRBJ2-7
d_gene: TRBD2
CDR3nt: TGTGCCAGCAGTTCGGCTAGCGGAGGATTTTACGAGCAGTACTTC
CDR3aa: CASSSASGGFYEQYF

len: 13
abundance: many
v_gene: TRBV25-1
j_gene: TRBJ2-7
d_gene: .
CDR3nt: TGTGCCAGCAAGGGGCCACAGGGCCACGAGCAGTACTTC
CDR3aa: CASKGPQGHEQYF

len: 15
abundance: .
v_gene: TRBV6-6
j_gene: TRBJ1-2
d_gene: .
CDR3nt: TGTGCCAGCAGTTACTTTTCCGGGACAAACTATGGCTACACCTTC
CDR3aa: CASSYFSGTNYGYTF

len: 15
abundance: .
v_gene: TRBV4-1
j_gene: TRBJ2-1
d_gene: .
CDR3nt: TGCGCCAGCAGCCAAGGCGCATCTAGTTACAATGAGCAGTTCTTC
CDR3aa: CASSQGASSYNEQFF

len: 15
abundance: .
v_gene: TRBV6-6
j_gene: TRBJ1-6
d_gene: .
CDR3nt: TGTGCCAGCAGGGCTACAGGAGCGTATAATTCACCCCTCCACTTT
CDR3aa: CASRATGAYNSPLHF

len: 15
abundance: many
v_gene: TRBV2
j_gene: TRBJ2-7
d_gene: TRBD1
CDR3nt: TGTGCCAGCAGTGAATTGGGGACAGGCGCCTACGAGCAGTACTTC
CDR3aa: CASSELGTGAYEQYF

len: 14
abundance: few
v_gene: TRBV11-2
j_gene: TRBJ2-7
d_gene: .
CDR3nt: TGTGCCAGCAGCTTCCCAGGGAGCTCCTACGAGCAGTACTTC
CDR3aa: CASSFPGSSYEQYF

len: 16
abundance: .
v_gene: TRBV7-9
j_gene: TRBJ2-2
d_gene: .
CDR3nt: TGTGCCAGCAGCCGTGGACAGCAAGATACCACCGGGGAGCTGTTTTTT
CDR3aa: CASSRGQQDTTGELFF

len: 14
abundance: .
v_gene: TRBV29-1
j_gene: TRBJ2-7
d_gene: .
CDR3nt: TGCAGCGTTGTTACGGTGGACAGCTCCTACGAGCAGTACTTC
CDR3aa: CSVVTVDSSYEQYF

len: 13
abundance: few
v_gene: TRBV6-1
j_gene: TRBJ2-3
d_gene: .
CDR3nt: TGTGCCGGCCGGGCCAGCGCGGAAGATACGCAGTATTTT
CDR3aa: CAGRASAEDTQYF

len: 13
abundance: few
v_gene: TRBV18
j_gene: TRBJ1-1
d_gene: .
CDR3nt: TGTGCCAGCTCACTCCACGAATACACTGAAGCTTTCTTT
CDR3aa: CASSLHEYTEAFF

len: 15
abundance: .
v_gene: TRBV4-3
j_gene: TRBJ2-7
d_gene: TRBD1
CDR3nt: TGCGCCAGCAGCCAAGATTCGCAGGGGGCTTTTGAGCAGTACTTC
CDR3aa: CASSQDSQGAFEQYF

len: 16
abundance: few
v_gene: TRBV7-9
j_gene: TRBJ2-3
d_gene: .
CDR3nt: TGTGCCAGCAGCCCCCCCCTGGGCGGGCGCACAGATACGCAGTATTTT
CDR3aa: CASSPPLGGRTDTQYF

len: 16
abundance: few
v_gene: TRBV18
j_gene: TRBJ2-2
d_gene: TRBD1
CDR3nt: TGTGCCAGCTCACGGGCAGGGGGCACGAACACCGGGGAGCTGTTTTTT
CDR3aa: CASSRAGGTNTGELFF

len: 12
abundance: .
v_gene: TRBV10-2
j_gene: TRBJ2-7
d_gene: .
CDR3nt: TGCGCCAGCAGGGCGAGCTCCTACGAGCAGTACTTC
CDR3aa: CASRASSYEQYF

len: 15
abundance: .
v_gene: TRBV11-2
j_gene: TRBJ2-2
d_gene: .
CDR3nt: TGTGCCAGCAGCTTAACGGGAGCAGATACCGGGGAGCTGTTTTTT
CDR3aa: CASSLTGADTGELFF

len: 14
abundance: many
v_gene: TRBV7-8
j_gene: TRBJ1-1
d_gene: .
CDR3nt: TGTGCCAGCAGCTTATCAGGGGTTTTCACTGAAGCTTTCTTT
CDR3aa: CASSLSGVFTEAFF